This TCR beta chain was sequenced in a study of shared clonotypes between healthy human individuals. As concerns this clone: Sequence at one end of the junction differs from germline and may be a read error.

Selected positively for CCR7 and CD45RO-negative, naive CD8 cells excluded terminally differentiated effector memory CD45RA+ cells. Clones were read by immunoSEQ multiplex PCR, and TCRdb kept only the in-frame ones, dropping some. The sample includes around 2.1 million clones, 85% to 95% seen only once; the top ten take 1.5% to 2%. This clonotype was obtained from a man between 18 and 29 years old in good health. Some clones in this sample may be carry-over from other donors' samples. What was sequenced was naive CD8+ T cells from PBMCs.

The CDR3 sequence: CASNEQGANIQYF. The CDR3 region has the DNA TGTGCCAGCAATGAACAGGGTGCAAACATTCAGTACTTC. This chain connects TRBV2 to TRBJ2-4; perhaps TRBD1 as D (6 bases). Looked up from germline, CDR1 is SNHLY and CDR2 is FYNNEI. The CDR3 consists of 13 residues.